This T cell receptor (beta chain) was documented in a study of blood T cell repertoires in COVID-19. Study details: The cDNA or gDNA used as material had been derived from T cells, B-cell-depleted T cells, or PBMCs.

Germline V lookup: CDR1 GTSNPN, CDR2 SVGIG (reference sequence). The CDR3 loop spans 13 amino acids. The junction had 6 bases not matched to a gene; V was cut back by 4 bases and J by 9 bases. Under the authors' procedure: Using reference gene primer amplification, nucleated cell counts were estimated. Libraries were prepared by immunoSEQ multiplex PCR; TCRdb keeps only in-frame clonotypes and omits some of them. Clone size and V and J calls were adopted from that table, with D and trimming inferred from the DNA. Of some 260,000 clones listed, approximately 88% are singletons. A single count supports this clone.

V usage is TRBV30 and J usage is TRBJ2-1; 10 nucleotides match TRBD2. The sample consisted of peripheral blood. This sequence was found in a woman in her 30s with COVID-19, enrolled during active disease. CDR3 coding DNA: TGTGCCTGGACCGAGCGGGAGGGCGGTGAGCAGTTCTTC. Its protein product is CAWTEREGGEQFF.